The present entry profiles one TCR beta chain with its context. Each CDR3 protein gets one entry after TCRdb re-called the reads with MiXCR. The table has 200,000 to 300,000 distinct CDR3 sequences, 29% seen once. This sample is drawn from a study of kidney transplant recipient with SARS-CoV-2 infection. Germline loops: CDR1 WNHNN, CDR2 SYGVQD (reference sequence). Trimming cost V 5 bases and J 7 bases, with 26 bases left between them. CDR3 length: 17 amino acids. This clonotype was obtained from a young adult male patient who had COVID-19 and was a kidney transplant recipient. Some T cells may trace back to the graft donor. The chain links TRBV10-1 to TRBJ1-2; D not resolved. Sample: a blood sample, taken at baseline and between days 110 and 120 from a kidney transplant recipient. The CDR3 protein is CASSPLRRSRKTCGYTF. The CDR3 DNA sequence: TGCGCCAGCAGTCCGCTGCGAAGATCGCGAAAGACCTGTGGCTACACCTTC.